This passage covers 13 T cell receptor beta chains from one sample sequenced in a study of beta chain features in type 1 diabetes. Overall study results and limits: Type 1 diabetes patients had moderately but significantly shorter TCRB CDR3s in all four CD4+ subsets.

These receptors' targets are unknown. The sequenced template was cDNA made from the entire isolated RNA. Here immunoSEQ multiplex PCR was the method, and the copy in TCRdb shows in-frame clones only, minus some. Among some 290,000 clones listed, 14% were seen once. The sequenced sample was naive CD4+ T cells from blood. The source of these receptors is a young man with type 1 diabetes.

This clone occurred a few times. V usage is TRBV6-6 and J usage is TRBJ2-1; 10 positions agree with TRBD2. CDR1 is MNHNY and CDR2 is SVGAGI in the germline V gene (reference sequence). The CDR3 has 16 amino acids. V was clipped by 5 bases and J by 0 bases; unmatched bases: 4. The CDR3 region is CASSPSGSSSYNEQFF. CDR3 sequence (DNA): TGTGCCAGCAGTCCTAGCGGGAGTAGCTCCTACAATGAGCAGTTCTTC.

This clone has more than one count but fewer than ten. The chain carries TRBV2 and TRBJ1-5; 8 positions match TRBD1. The CDR3 consists of 14 residues. Germline CDR1 and CDR2: SNHLY and FYNNEI. Germline trimming cut 3 bases from V and 7 bases from J; bases unmatched to any gene: 5. CDR3 sequence: CASSDTGGEQPQHF. The CDR3 DNA is TGTGCCAGCAGTGATACAGGGGGGGAGCAGCCCCAGCATTTT.

In this sample, this clone turned up a few times. The rearrangement links TRBV6-6 to TRBJ2-5; 10 bases map to TRBD2. Losses at the gene ends were 8 bases for V and 7 bases for J; bases not matched to a gene: 7. From germline, CDR1 is MNHNY and CDR2 SVGAGI (reference sequence). This CDR3 has 13 amino acids. CDR3 in DNA: TGTGCCAGCGGTCTAGCGGGAGACGGGACCCAGTACTTC. It codes for CASGLAGDGTQYF.

This clone has just a few counts. Other DNA variants within this sample encode the same CDR3. V usage is TRBV18 and J usage is TRBJ2-7; D remains unclear. This CDR3 is 12 amino acids long. V was shortened by 0 bases and J by 7 bases, with 7 bases between the two germline ends. Germline assignment: CDR1 KGHSH and CDR2 LQKENI. This chain's CDR3 is CASSPPTGEQYF. In nucleotides, the CDR3 is TGTGCCAGCTCACCACCAACCGGTGAGCAGTACTTC.

This CDR3 is CASSLGADNEQFF. The CDR3 nucleotides read TGTGCCAGCAGCTTAGGGGCTGACAATGAGCAGTTCTTC. This rearrangement joins TRBV11-2 to TRBJ2-1; D unresolved. Trimming shortened V by 1 base and J by 5 bases, and 6 bases separated the two germline ends. The CDR3 is 13 residues long. Germline CDR1 is SGHAT and CDR2 is FQNNGV. The complete variable domain, with remaining parts taken from reference TRBV11-2 and TRBJ2-1, reads EAGVAQSPRYKIIEKRQSVAFWCNPISGHATLYWYQQILGQGPKLLIQFQNNGVVDDSQLPKDRFSAERLKGVDSTLKIQPAKLEDSAVYLCASSLGADNEQFFGPGTRLTVL.

V usage is TRBV18 and J usage is TRBJ1-1, with D possibly matching TRBD1 (5 bases). CDR1 is KGHSH, CDR2 LQKENI, per germline. This CDR3 spans 15 amino acids. Trimming shortened V by 4 bases and J by 1 base, and 13 bases separated the two germline ends. The CDR3: CASSRAAGSNTEAFF. The CDR3 coding sequence is TGTGCCAGCTCACGGGCAGCAGGGTCGAACACTGAAGCTTTCTTT.

The chain links TRBV15 to TRBJ2-7, with a tentative D call TRBD2 (5 bases). Trimming shortened V by 0 bases and J by 2 bases, and 11 bases separated the two germline ends. The CDR3 sequence is 15 residues long. Germline CDR1 is LNHNV and CDR2 is YYDKDF (reference sequence). CDR3 loop: CATSRDGGGTYEQYF. As DNA, the CDR3 is TGTGCCACCAGCAGAGATGGAGGCGGTACCTACGAGCAGTACTTC.

This clone was counted only a few times. The rearrangement joins TRBV29-1 to TRBJ2-1, with 8 bases lining up with TRBD2. The CDR3 runs 13 residues. The junction had 5 bases not matched to a gene; V was cut back by 6 bases and J by 4 bases. Germline V gene data show CDR1 as SQVTM and CDR2 as ANQGSEA. The CDR3, as DNA: TGCAGCGTAAGGACTAGCCTTTACAATGAGCAGTTCTTC. Translated: CSVRTSLYNEQFF.

This clone was observed a few times. The genes are TRBV30 and TRBJ1-2; TRBD1 agrees at 9 bases. Germline V CDR1 and CDR2: GTSNPN, SVGIG (reference sequence). This CDR3 is 23 amino acids long. V lost 3 bases, J lost 4 bases, and 33 bases stayed unmatched. CDR3 amino acids: CAWRGLNRDREISGGDHFYGYTF. The CDR3, as DNA: TGTGCCTGGAGGGGATTGAACCGGGACAGGGAAATTTCCGGCGGGGACCATTTCTATGGCTACACCTTC.

The chain links TRBV5-1 to TRBJ1-1, with D tentatively TRBD1 (6 bases). The V end was cut by 0 bases, the J end by 7 bases, with 7 bases between. This CDR3 has 12 amino acids. Germline V gene data show CDR1 as SGHRS and CDR2 as YFSETQ. As DNA, the CDR3 is TGCGCCAGCAGCTTGGACAGGGTTGAAGCTTTCTTT. Translating it yields CASSLDRVEAFF.

This clone was counted a few times. The gene calls are TRBV5-4 and TRBJ2-5; possibly TRBD2 for D (5 bases). The CDR3 runs to 15 residues. Germline CDR1 is SGHNT and CDR2 is YYREEE (reference sequence). V lost 4 bases, J lost 0 bases, and 13 bases lay in between. Here the CDR3 reads CASSLREWYQETQYF. The CDR3 DNA reads as TGTGCCAGCAGCCTCCGGGAATGGTACCAAGAGACCCAGTACTTC.

This chain links TRBV4-2 with TRBJ1-4; TRBD1 matches 9 bases. This CDR3 contains 17 residues. The germline V gene encodes CDR1 LGHNA and CDR2 YNFKEQ. Trimming cost V 3 bases and J 5 bases; bases outside gene matches: 10. The CDR3 reads CASSQHATGQGNEKLFF. The CDR3 region has the DNA TGTGCCAGCAGCCAGCACGCAACGGGACAGGGAAATGAAAAACTGTTTTTT.

This clone was seen a handful of times. The chain recombines TRBV29-1 with TRBJ2-5; tentatively, D is TRBD1 (6 bases). V was cut by 5 bases and J by 4 bases, with 17 bases left in between. This CDR3 has 14 residues. Looked up from germline, CDR1 is SQVTM and CDR2 is ANQGSEA. As DNA, the CDR3 is TGCAGCGTTACCCAGGGGTCGGTACGAGAGACCCAGTACTTC. It is translated as CSVTQGSVRETQYF.